This T cell receptor (beta chain) was observed in a study of T cells after yellow fever vaccination. Study background: Researchers used SMART-Seq v4 Ultra Low Input to prepare fractions that had low cell numbers.

Germline V gives CDR1 KGHDR, CDR2 SFDVKD. The V and J ends lost 3 bases and 4 bases respectively, with 15 bases between them. The CDR3 loop spans 16 amino acids. This clonotype was found many times. The target antigen is unknown. Overall study results and limits: Among primary-vaccination clones, most reappeared after the booster, at around 97% for CD4 and around 91% for CD8. Abundant bulk-population clonotypes could contaminate the FACS-sorted repertoires.

A 5'RACE template-switching step, the method used to make TCR cDNA, added a universal primer site and UMIs. In TCRdb, the 5' RACE reads were re-called with MiXCR into one record per CDR3 protein. This table holds roughly 150,000 distinct CDR3 sequences, about 7% found once. The rearrangement uses TRBV24-1 and TRBJ2-1; TRBD1 is a possible D gene (7 bases). The receptor comes from a man aged 18 to 29 who received the YFV17D yellow fever vaccine. Sequences were derived from CD4+ T cells sorted from PBMCs, sampled 5 to 6 days after the first yellow fever vaccination. The CDR3 coding sequence is TGTGCCACCAGTGATAACCAGGGGGGCCGTTACAATGAGCAGTTCTTC. The encoded protein is CATSDNQGGRYNEQFF.